Sequencing of this TCR beta chain was carried out in a study of blood T cell repertoires in COVID-19. This CDR3 spans 12 amino acids. The junction had 4 bases not matched to a gene; V was cut back by 7 bases and J by 4 bases. The germline V gene encodes CDR1 SQVTM and CDR2 ANQGSEA. The assay was immunoSEQ multiplex PCR, and TCRdb's table has in-frame clones only and misses some. The sample yields approximately 280,000 clones, roughly 89% seen once. This receptor was identified in a woman aged 40 to 50 who had recovered from COVID-19. Sequences were obtained from PBMCs or T cells enriched from blood (not recorded which). The chain combines TRBV29-1 with TRBJ2-1; 7 nucleotides line up with TRBD1. This CDR3 reads CSGRQGYNEQFF. For the CDR3, the DNA is TGCAGCGGCAGACAGGGATACAATGAGCAGTTCTTC.